This T cell receptor beta chain originates from a study of radiation and T cells in renal cell carcinoma. Study observations and caveats: Top tumor clonotypes rose in blood 2 weeks post-radiation, then contracted.

Measured with immunoSEQ multiplex PCR; TCRdb has only the in-frame clones, and not every one. The table lists about 49,000 clones, approximately 80% of them singletons. As concerns this clone: Antigen: not known.

The CDR3 spans 18 residues. Unmatched junction bases numbered 9, after V lost 4 bases and J lost 0 bases. CDR1 and CDR2 from the germline V gene are SGHRS and YFSETQ. Described time point: baseline pretreatment blood. The treatment here: 15 Gy SBRT to primary tumor, nephrectomy 4 weeks later. The starting material was blood, obtained from a patient whose treatment included radiotherapy and nephrectomy. The V call is TRBV5-1, the J call TRBJ2-7; 14 positions agree with TRBD2. This receptor was identified in a woman in her 70s with renal cell carcinoma. The CDR3 spells CASSPGLAGAHVSYEQYF. In DNA form, the CDR3 reads TGCGCCAGCAGCCCGGGACTAGCGGGGGCCCATGTCTCCTACGAGCAGTACTTC.